The 28 T cell receptor beta chains listed next were all sequenced from one sample in a study of cytomegalovirus exposure and HLA in healthy donors (dated by TCRdb to about 2017). Library preparation used the immunoSEQ multiplex PCR assay. As stored in TCRdb, this immuneACCESS dataset retains in-frame rearrangements with V and J assigned. A fraction of the clones does not appear; measured against another copy, unresolved V genes explain less than half of the discrepancy, and the remainder lacks a known reason. The sample table shows over 200,000 clones, and just over 85% are seen once. About 2.7% of the sample comes from the top ten. The sequenced sample was PBMCs. The source of these receptors is a woman between 18 and 30 years old in good health and CMV-seronegative.

J is TRBJ1-1 and V is TRBV28; 7 nucleotides agree with TRBD1. CDR1 is MDHEN, CDR2 SYDVKM, per germline. The CDR3 is 15 residues long. The V segment lost 6 bases and the J segment 0 bases; nucleotides outside the gene matches: 7. This chain's CDR3 is CASRSNRGLNTEAFF. The CDR3 bases are TGTGCCAGCAGGTCTAACAGGGGACTGAACACTGAAGCTTTCTTT. Full variable domain (missing parts from reference TRBV28 and TRBJ1-1): DVKVTQSSRYLVKRTGEKVFLECVQDMDHENMFWYRQDPGLGLRLIYFSYDVKMKEKGDIPEGYSVSREKKERFSLILESASTNQTSMYLCASRSNRGLNTEAFFGQGTRLTVV.

This clone was picked up one time. The V call is TRBV4-1, the J call TRBJ1-4; unclear D gene. CDR1 and CDR2 from the germline V gene are MGHRA and YSYEKL. The length of the CDR3 is 15 residues. V lost 2 bases, J lost 10 bases, and 17 bases lay in between. CDR3 DNA: TGCGCCAGCAGCCAATTTGAGGTTACCCCAAGAAAACTGTTTTTT. Its translation: CASSQFEVTPRKLFF.

This clone appeared a single time. This rearrangement joins TRBV15 to TRBJ2-7; TRBD1 matches at 10 bases. This CDR3 is 14 amino acids long. V lost 4 bases and J lost 6; bases outside the gene matches: 6. The germline V gene encodes CDR1 LNHNV and CDR2 YYDKDF (reference sequence). CDR3 DNA sequence: TGTGCCACCAGCAACTGGGACAGGGGTTCCGAGCAGTACTTC. As protein: CATSNWDRGSEQYF.

This chain uses TRBV30 with TRBJ1-2; D uncertain. Germline V gives CDR1 GTSNPN, CDR2 SVGIG (reference sequence). V gave up 3 bases and J gave up 5 bases, with 13 bases separating them. The CDR3 spans 13 residues. The CDR3 is CAWSPGGRYGYTF. Here the CDR3 DNA reads TGTGCCTGGAGCCCTGGAGGGAGATATGGCTACACCTTC.

V usage is TRBV16 and J usage is TRBJ2-5; 7 bases align to TRBD1. Germline V gene lookup returns CDR1 KGHSY and CDR2 FQNENV. CDR3 length: 14 amino acids. Trimming cost V 0 bases and J 4 bases; bases outside gene matches: 2. CDR3: CASSQSDRVETQYF. CDR3 bases: TGTGCCAGCAGCCAATCCGACAGGGTAGAGACCCAGTACTTC. The variable domain in full, completed from reference TRBV16 and TRBJ2-5, reads GEEVAQTPKHLVRGEGQKAKLYCAPIKGHSYVFWYQQVLKNEFKFLISFQNENVFDETGMPKERFSAKCLPNSPCSLEIQATKLEDSAVYFCASSQSDRVETQYFGPGTRLLVL.

This clone was seen only once. The V call is TRBV4-1, the J call TRBJ2-3; the D gene is possibly TRBD2 (5 bases). Trimming took off 2 bases at V and 3 bases at J, with 9 bases between the two ends. This CDR3 spans 14 amino acids. Germline lookup yields CDR1 MGHRA and CDR2 YSYEKL. CDR3 in amino acids: CASSQMGETDTQYF. The CDR3 nucleotides are TGCGCCAGCAGCCAAATGGGAGAGACAGATACGCAGTATTTT.

The CDR3: CASSADMTSGRANPKEQYF. The CDR3 DNA reads TGTGCCAGCAGTGCCGATATGACTAGCGGGAGGGCCAATCCTAAGGAGCAGTACTTC. The chain joins TRBV2 to TRBJ2-7; 14 nucleotides line up with TRBD2. The CDR3 spans 19 residues. J lost 7 bases, V lost 4 bases, and 18 bases had no gene match. Germline values: CDR1 SNHLY, CDR2 FYNNEI.

V usage is TRBV18 and J usage is TRBJ2-7; D is perhaps TRBD2 (5 bases). Germline values: CDR1 KGHSH, CDR2 LQKENI. The CDR3 consists of 14 residues. With 3 bases removed from V and 2 bases from J, the gap between germline ends came to 11 bases. The CDR3: CASSPGDGPYEQYF. In nucleotides, the CDR3 is TGTGCCAGCTCACCGGGAGACGGACCCTACGAGCAGTACTTC.

J is TRBJ1-1 and V is TRBV28, with 8 bases fitting TRBD1. The germline V gene has CDR1 MDHEN and CDR2 SYDVKM. The CDR3 runs 21 residues. The V segment lost 3 bases and the J segment 2 bases; nucleotides outside the gene matches: 23. CDR3 bases: TGTGCCAGCAGTTTGATCGGCATTCGGTACAGGGGGGCCAAAACTAACACTGAAGCTTTCTTT. It encodes CASSLIGIRYRGAKTNTEAFF.

The rearrangement uses TRBV7-9 and TRBJ1-2; perhaps TRBD1 as D (6 bases). Trimming took off 3 bases at V and 8 bases at J, with 22 bases between the two ends. The germline gives CDR1 SEHNR, CDR2 FQNEAQ (reference sequence). CDR3 length equals 16 residues. The CDR3 nucleotides are TGTGCCAGCAGCTTCCTTGGGGAGGGGGGCTGGGAAGGCTACACCTTC. Translating gives CASSFLGEGGWEGYTF.

DNA for the CDR3: TGTGCCAGCAGCGCCCGGACAGGGCAACACACCGGGGAGCTGTTTTTT. Translating gives CASSARTGQHTGELFF. This chain connects TRBV9 to TRBJ2-2; TRBD1 matches at 8 bases. Germline assignment: CDR1 SGDLS and CDR2 YYNGEE. Trimming at V came to 3 bases and at J to 3 bases, leaving 7 bases not matched to a gene. The CDR3 totals 16 residues.

The rearrangement links TRBV5-4 to TRBJ1-1, with TRBD1 matching 8 bases. J lost 5 bases, V lost 4 bases, and 7 bases had no gene match. Germline loops: CDR1 SGHNT, CDR2 YYREEE (reference sequence). The CDR3 runs 14 residues. CDR3 nucleotide sequence: TGTGCCAGCAGCCGCGGACAGGGCGGGACTGAAGCTTTCTTT. It yields the protein CASSRGQGGTEAFF.

The CDR3 DNA reads as TGCGCCAGCAGCCAGAATAGCGGTAGCACAGATACGCAGTATTTT. It encodes CASSQNSGSTDTQYF. The V call is TRBV4-1, the J call TRBJ2-3, with a possible D match to TRBD2 (6 bases). Trimming left V 3 bases short and J 0 bases short, with 10 bases between. The germline CDR1 and CDR2 sequences are MGHRA and YSYEKL. The CDR3 totals 15 residues.

The chain links TRBV4-2 to TRBJ2-5, with TRBD1 identical over 7 bases. The germline CDR1 and CDR2 sequences are LGHNA and YNFKEQ. The CDR3 is made up of 15 amino acids. J was trimmed by 3 bases and V by 1 base; bases with no gene match: 5. The CDR3 sequence: CASSQVKGAKETQYF. CDR3 coding DNA: TGTGCCAGCAGCCAAGTGAAGGGGGCAAAAGAGACCCAGTACTTC.

This chain joins TRBV4-1 and TRBJ2-7; 8 positions match TRBD1. The length of the CDR3 is 16 residues. Germline V gives CDR1 MGHRA, CDR2 YSYEKL. Unmatched junction bases numbered 7, after V lost 1 base and J lost 2 bases. The CDR3 DNA follows: TGCGCCAGCAGCCAAGGACAGGGGTTGAGGGCCTACGAGCAGTACTTC. Encoded protein: CASSQGQGLRAYEQYF.

The rearrangement links TRBV5-1 to TRBJ2-7, with D tentatively TRBD1 (6 bases). Trimming pared 3 bases from V and 0 bases from J, leaving 10 bases between. This CDR3 has 14 amino acids. Germline lookup yields CDR1 SGHRS and CDR2 YFSETQ. This chain's CDR3 is CASSSDRTSYEQYF. CDR3 DNA sequence: TGCGCCAGCAGCTCCGACAGGACCTCCTACGAGCAGTACTTC.

This clone was recorded once. The chain carries TRBV6-5 and TRBJ2-7, with D maybe TRBD1 (5 bases). Germline V gives CDR1 MNHEY, CDR2 SVGAGI. Trimming pared 2 bases from V and 0 bases from J, leaving 8 bases between. This CDR3 is built from 14 residues. For the CDR3, the DNA is TGTGCCAGCAGTTACACAACAGGCTCCTACGAGCAGTACTTC. Amino acid sequence: CASSYTTGSYEQYF.

The V call is TRBV29-1, the J call TRBJ1-1, with no clear D. The germline V gene encodes CDR1 SQVTM and CDR2 ANQGSEA. V was trimmed by 1 base and J by 4 bases, leaving 7 bases between them. The length of the CDR3 is 12 residues. CDR3 sequence (DNA): TGCAGCGTTGAAGGATTGCGCACTGAAGCTTTCTTT. Translated, it gives CSVEGLRTEAFF. Filled out from reference TRBV29-1 and TRBJ1-1, the complete variable domain reads SAVISQKPSRDICQRGTSLTIQCQVDSQVTMMFWYRQQPGQSLTLIATANQGSEATYESGFVIDKFPISRPNLTFSTLTVSNMSPEDSSIYLCSVEGLRTEAFFGQGTRLTVV.

V gene TRBV6-5 combines with J gene TRBJ2-7; 7 positions agree with TRBD1. Per germline, CDR1 MNHEY and CDR2 SVGAGI. V shed 6 bases, J shed 3 bases, and the junction held 5 bases outside the gene matches. This CDR3 has 13 amino acids. The CDR3 spells CASSLRDSYEQYF. The CDR3 DNA reads TGTGCCAGCAGCCTCCGGGACAGCTACGAGCAGTACTTC.

This chain links TRBV7-3 with TRBJ2-1; TRBD2 aligns across 13 bases. The CDR3 has 15 amino acids. V lost 6 bases, J lost 9 bases, and 8 bases stayed unmatched. Germline CDR1 and CDR2: SGHTA and FQGTGA. CDR3 bases: TGTGCCAGCAGTTTCGGGGGACTAGCGGGACTTGAGCAGTTCTTC. As protein: CASSFGGLAGLEQFF.

The rearrangement joins TRBV29-1 to TRBJ2-7, with D perhaps TRBD1 (5 bases). CDR1 and CDR2 (germline): SQVTM, ANQGSEA. The germline V and J ends were trimmed by 3 bases and 3 bases, with 12 bases remaining between them. This CDR3 contains 13 residues. For the CDR3, the DNA is TGCAGCGTTGAGGCAGGGAATTACTACGAGCAGTACTTC. Its protein is CSVEAGNYYEQYF.

This chain links TRBV27 with TRBJ2-7; 7 bases agree with TRBD1. The CDR3 consists of 14 residues. CDR1 and CDR2 (germline): MNHEY, SMNVEV (reference sequence). V trimming: 4 bases; J trimming: 7 bases; junction bases outside the gene matches: 10. CDR3 DNA sequence: TGTGCCAGCAGTTCAGAGGACAGGCCCAGGGAGCAGTACTTC. It translates to CASSSEDRPREQYF.

The V call is TRBV6-5, the J call TRBJ2-7; D not certain. V was pared by 3 bases and J by 0 bases, with 6 bases between. Germline V CDR1 and CDR2: MNHEY, SVGAGI. This CDR3 spans 13 amino acids. The chain's CDR3 is CASSYASSYEQYF. CDR3 sequence (DNA): TGTGCCAGCAGTTATGCTAGCTCCTACGAGCAGTACTTC.

The chain joins TRBV10-3 to TRBJ1-3, with 8 bases aligning to TRBD1. Germline lookup yields CDR1 ENHRY and CDR2 SYGVKD. The CDR3 covers 14 residues. V shed 10 bases, J shed 4 bases, and the junction held 9 bases outside the gene matches. The CDR3 bases are TGTGCCACCAGACAGGGGACCAGCGGAAACACCATATATTTT. It translates to CATRQGTSGNTIYF.

The chain recombines TRBV27 with TRBJ2-7, with D unresolved. V was trimmed by 5 bases and J by 2 bases, leaving 7 bases between them. Per the germline V gene, CDR1 is MNHEY and CDR2 is SMNVEV (reference sequence). The length of the CDR3 is 12 residues. This CDR3 is CASSGRAYEQYF. In DNA form, the CDR3 reads TGTGCCAGCAGTGGTAGAGCCTACGAGCAGTACTTC.

This clone has only one observation. This chain uses TRBV13 with TRBJ1-1, with a tentative D call TRBD1 (5 bases). This CDR3 region has 15 residues. The ends were cut back, 4 bases at V and 1 base at J, with 13 bases in the middle. Germline CDR1 is PRHDT and CDR2 is FYEKMQ (reference sequence). CDR3 loop: CASSSPLDKNTEAFF. In DNA, the CDR3 is TGTGCCAGCAGCTCCCCGCTGGACAAGAACACTGAAGCTTTCTTT.

The chain recombines TRBV7-8 with TRBJ2-7; 11 positions agree with TRBD2. Unmatched junction bases numbered 7, after V lost 0 bases and J lost 3 bases. The CDR3 is made up of 17 amino acids. CDR1 and CDR2 (germline): SGHVS, FQNEAQ. CDR3 residues: CASSLATPGTSGYEQYF. As DNA, the CDR3 is TGTGCCAGCAGCTTAGCCACGCCCGGGACTAGCGGCTACGAGCAGTACTTC.

J is TRBJ1-2 and V is TRBV27; TRBD1 might be the D (5 bases). This CDR3 has 13 amino acids. CDR1 MNHEY and CDR2 SMNVEV come from the germline V gene (reference sequence). Trimming removed 4 bases from V and 4 bases from J, with 10 bases in between. The CDR3 sequence: CASSYNRGYGYTF. The CDR3, as DNA: TGTGCCAGCAGTTACAATAGGGGCTATGGCTACACCTTC.